This T cell receptor beta chain was sequenced for a study of shared clonotypes between healthy human individuals. Whole-study results and caveats: Few donors restricted represented genetic and exposure-history diversity.

This clone was recorded once. Its antigen remains unidentified. As defined, naive CD8 cells were CD45RO-negative and positively selected for CCR7, with terminally differentiated effector memory CD45RA+ cells excluded. Assay: immunoSEQ multiplex PCR; the TCRdb copy retains only in-frame clones and omits some. The table shows 2 million to 2.5 million clones, with roughly 91% occurring only once. The ends were cut back, 4 bases at V and 5 bases at J, with 26 bases in the middle. The CDR3 runs 18 residues. Germline CDR1 reads LNHDA; CDR2 reads SQIVND (reference sequence). The receptor's source is a man between 18 and 29 years old in good health. Some clones in this sample may be carry-over from other donors' samples. The chain employs TRBV19 and TRBJ1-2; a possible D gene is TRBD1 (5 bases). Sequences were obtained from naive CD8+ T cells from PBMCs. The CDR3 is CASSTKYRDGKFGYGYTF. CDR3 DNA: TGTGCCAGTAGTACAAAGTACCGGGACGGAAAATTTGGATATGGCTACACCTTC.